This TCR beta chain was recorded in a study of T cell clonotyping in hematopoietic cell transplantation. Overall study findings and caveats: At the given depth, recipient repertoires were over 97% de novo clonotypes. Graft donor and pretransplant recipient Inverse Simpson Index values predicted broader posttransplant TCR diversity. No sorting was done, leaving CD4 and CD8 contributions mixed.

On this clone: What it recognizes is unknown.

The assay was immunoSEQ multiplex PCR, and TCRdb's table has in-frame clones only and misses some. The table shows approximately 30,000 clones, with around 95% occurring only once. V lost 2 bases, J lost 4 bases, and 1 base stayed unmatched. This CDR3 spans 13 amino acids. CDR1 and CDR2 (germline): SGHTA, FQGNSA. V usage is TRBV7-2 and J usage is TRBJ1-1; 7 bases are shared with TRBD1. The source material was peripheral blood mononuclear cells. The TCR originated in a man aged 50-59 years in good health. Some clones in this sample may be carry-over from other donors' samples. The CDR3 spells CASSLRQGTEAFF. Written as DNA, the CDR3 is TGTGCCAGCAGCTTAAGACAGGGCACTGAAGCTTTCTTT. Combining the CDR3 with reference TRBV7-2 and TRBJ1-1 gives the whole variable domain GAGVSQSPSNKVTEKGKDVELRCDPISGHTALYWYRQSLGQGLEFLIYFQGNSAPDKSGLPSDRFSAERTGGSVSTLTIQRTQQEDSAVYLCASSLRQGTEAFFGQGTRLTVV.